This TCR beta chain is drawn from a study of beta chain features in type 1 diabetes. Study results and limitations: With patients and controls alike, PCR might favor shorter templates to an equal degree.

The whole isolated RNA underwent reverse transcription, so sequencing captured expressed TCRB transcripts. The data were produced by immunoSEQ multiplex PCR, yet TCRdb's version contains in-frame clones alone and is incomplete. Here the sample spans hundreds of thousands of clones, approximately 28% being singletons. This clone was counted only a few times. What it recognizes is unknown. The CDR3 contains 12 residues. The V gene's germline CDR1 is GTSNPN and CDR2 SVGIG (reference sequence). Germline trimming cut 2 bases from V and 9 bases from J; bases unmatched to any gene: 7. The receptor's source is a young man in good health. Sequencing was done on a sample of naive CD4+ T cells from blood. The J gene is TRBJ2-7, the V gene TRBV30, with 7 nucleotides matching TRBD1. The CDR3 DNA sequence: TGTGCCTGGAGTCCTAGACAGGGCCGGCAGTACTTC. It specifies CAWSPRQGRQYF.